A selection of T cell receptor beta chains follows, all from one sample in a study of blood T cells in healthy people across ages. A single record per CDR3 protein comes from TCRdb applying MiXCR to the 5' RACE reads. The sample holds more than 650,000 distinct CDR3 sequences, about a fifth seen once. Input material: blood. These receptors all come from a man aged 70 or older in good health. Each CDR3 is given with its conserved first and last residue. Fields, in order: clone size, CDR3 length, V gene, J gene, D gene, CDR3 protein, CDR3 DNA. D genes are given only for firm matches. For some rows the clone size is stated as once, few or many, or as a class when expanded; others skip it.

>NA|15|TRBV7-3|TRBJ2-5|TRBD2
CASSLWGGGVETQYF
TGTGCCAGCAGCTTATGGGGGGGTGGCGTGGAGACCCAGTACTTC
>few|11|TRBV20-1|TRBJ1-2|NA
CSARAPSHYTF
TGCAGTGCTAGGGCCCCCAGCCACTACACCTTC
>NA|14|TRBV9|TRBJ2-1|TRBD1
CASSPTGQGYEQFF
TGTGCCAGCAGCCCTACTGGACAGGGATATGAGCAGTTCTTC
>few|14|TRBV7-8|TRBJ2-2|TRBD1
CASSRQGLTRELVF
TGTGCCAGCAGCAGACAGGGTCTCACCAGGGAGCTGGTTTTT
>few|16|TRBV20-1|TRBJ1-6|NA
CSAQNRVGSYNSPLHF
TGCAGTGCTCAGAACAGGGTGGGATCCTATAATTCACCCCTCCACTTT
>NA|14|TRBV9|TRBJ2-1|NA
CASSVGREPSEQFF
TGTGCCAGCAGCGTAGGGCGAGAGCCTTCGGAGCAGTTCTTC
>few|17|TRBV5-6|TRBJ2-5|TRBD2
CASSPPRGLAGEETQYF
TGTGCCAGCAGCCCCCCCCGCGGACTAGCGGGAGAAGAGACCCAGTACTTC
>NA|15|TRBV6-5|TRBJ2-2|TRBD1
CASSYFGQGTGELFF
TGTGCCAGCAGTTACTTCGGACAGGGGACCGGGGAGCTGTTTTTT
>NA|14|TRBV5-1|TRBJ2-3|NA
CASSLVGAPDTQYF
TGCGCCAGCAGCTTGGTGGGCGCGCCAGATACGCAGTATTTT
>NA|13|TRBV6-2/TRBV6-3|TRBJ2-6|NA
CASWRAGANVLTF
TGTGCCAGTTGGAGAGCTGGGGCCAACGTCCTGACTTTC
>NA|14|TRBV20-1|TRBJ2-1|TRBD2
CSARPSGDVNEQFF
TGCAGTGCTAGACCTAGCGGGGATGTGAATGAGCAGTTCTTC
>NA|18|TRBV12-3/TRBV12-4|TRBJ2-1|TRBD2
CASSLNVGLAGPYNEQFF
TGTGCCAGCAGTTTAAACGTGGGACTAGCGGGACCTTACAATGAGCAGTTCTTC
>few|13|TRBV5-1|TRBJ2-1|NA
CASSFTIYDEQFF
TGCGCCAGCAGCTTTACTATCTACGATGAGCAGTTCTTC
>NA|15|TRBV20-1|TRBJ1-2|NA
CSARDRGDSSWSHTF
TGCAGTGCTAGAGATAGAGGTGACAGCTCCTGGAGCCACACCTTC
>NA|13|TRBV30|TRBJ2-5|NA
CAWSGVLQETQYF
TGTGCCTGGAGTGGGGTCCTCCAAGAGACCCAGTACTTC
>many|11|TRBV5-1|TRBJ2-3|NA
CASSVTDTQYF
TGTGCCAGCAGCGTTACAGATACGCAGTATTTT
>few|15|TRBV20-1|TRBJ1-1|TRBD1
CRNAGTGYPNTEAFF
TGCAGAAATGCGGGGACAGGGTACCCGAACACTGAAGCTTTCTTT
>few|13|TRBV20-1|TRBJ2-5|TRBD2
CSALAGLIETQYF
TGCAGTGCTCTCGCGGGACTAATAGAGACCCAGTACTTC
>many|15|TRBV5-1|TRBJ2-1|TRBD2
CASSLASGGANEQFF
TGCGCCAGCAGCTTGGCCAGCGGGGGGGCCAATGAGCAGTTCTTC
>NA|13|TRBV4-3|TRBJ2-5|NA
CASSQAGALTQYF
TGCGCCAGCAGCCAAGCGGGAGCCCTTACCCAGTACTTC
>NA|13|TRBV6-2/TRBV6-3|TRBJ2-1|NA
CASRDDPYNEQFF
TGTGCCAGCAGGGACGATCCTTACAATGAGCAGTTCTTC
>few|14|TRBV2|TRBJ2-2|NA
CASSGTARGGELFF
TGTGCCAGCAGTGGGACAGCGCGCGGCGGGGAGCTGTTTTTT
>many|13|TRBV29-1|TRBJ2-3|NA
CSVVEGGTDTQYF
TGCAGCGTTGTAGAGGGGGGCACAGATACGCAGTATTTT
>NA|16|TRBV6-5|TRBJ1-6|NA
CASSYSSAAGGPPLHF
TGTGCCAGCAGTTATTCCTCTGCCGCGGGCGGGCCACCCCTCCACTTT
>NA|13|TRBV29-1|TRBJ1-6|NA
CSVQDTDNSPLHF
TGCAGCGTTCAAGACACGGATAATTCACCCCTCCACTTT
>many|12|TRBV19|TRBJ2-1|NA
CASSHPLTGWFF
TGTGCCAGTAGTCACCCCTTGACGGGTTGGTTCTTC
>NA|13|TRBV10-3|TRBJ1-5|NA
CAISESGDQPQHF
TGTGCCATCAGTGAATCGGGGGATCAGCCCCAGCATTTT
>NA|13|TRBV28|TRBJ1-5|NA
CASRPRNGQPQHF
TGTGCCAGCAGACCCAGGAACGGGCAGCCCCAGCATTTT
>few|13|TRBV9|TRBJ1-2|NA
CASSVEQGSGYTF
TGTGCCAGCAGCGTAGAACAGGGCTCTGGCTACACCTTC
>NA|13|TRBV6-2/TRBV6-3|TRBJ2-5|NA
CASSYAQKETQYF
TGTGCCAGCAGTTACGCCCAAAAAGAGACCCAGTACTTC
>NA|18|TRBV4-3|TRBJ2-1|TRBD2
CASSQFSGWSSGNTEQFF
TGCGCCAGCAGCCAATTTAGCGGGTGGTCTAGCGGGAATACTGAGCAGTTCTTC
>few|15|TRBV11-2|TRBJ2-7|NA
CASSLGRFSSYEQYF
TGTGCCAGCAGCTTAGGTCGGTTCAGCTCCTACGAGCAGTACTTC
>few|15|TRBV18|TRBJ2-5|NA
CASSRETGGLETQYF
TGTGCCAGCTCACGGGAGACCGGAGGTCTGGAGACCCAGTACTTC
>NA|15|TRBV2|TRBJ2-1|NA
CASTRLVGSYNEQFF
TGTGCCAGCACTAGACTAGTTGGGTCCTACAATGAGCAGTTCTTC
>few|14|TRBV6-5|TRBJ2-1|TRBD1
CASRNRGEVNEQFF
TGTGCCAGCAGAAACAGGGGAGAGGTCAATGAGCAGTTCTTC
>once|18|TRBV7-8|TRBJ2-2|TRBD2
CASSLSAILAGATGELFF
TGTGCCAGCAGCTTATCCGCGATACTAGCGGGAGCCACCGGGGAGCTGTTTTTT
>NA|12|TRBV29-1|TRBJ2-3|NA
CSVERGTDTQYF
TGCAGCGTTGAAAGGGGTACAGATACGCAGTATTTT
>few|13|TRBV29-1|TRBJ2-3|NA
CSAQRTDTDTQYF
TGCAGCGCTCAAAGGACAGACACAGATACGCAGTATTTT
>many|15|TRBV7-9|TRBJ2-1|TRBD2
CASTLPGGGRDEQFF
TGTGCCAGCACCCTCCCGGGAGGAGGACGGGATGAGCAGTTCTTC
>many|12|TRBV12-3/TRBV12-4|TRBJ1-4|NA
CASSLQGEKLFF
TGTGCCAGCTCACTCCAGGGTGAAAAACTGTTTTTT
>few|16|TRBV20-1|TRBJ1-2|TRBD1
CSARNTGQGSDYGYTF
TGCAGTGCTAGAAACACGGGACAGGGCAGCGACTATGGCTACACCTTC
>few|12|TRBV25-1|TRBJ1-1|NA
CASSEWDNQAFF
TGTGCCAGCAGTGAATGGGACAATCAAGCTTTCTTT
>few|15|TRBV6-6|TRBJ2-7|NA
CASSSLGDPSYEQYF
TGTGCCAGCAGTTCGCTGGGGGATCCTTCCTACGAGCAGTACTTC
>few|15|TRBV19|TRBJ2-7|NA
CASSPGPLHTYEQYF
TGTGCCAGTAGTCCAGGACCGCTCCATACCTACGAGCAGTACTTC
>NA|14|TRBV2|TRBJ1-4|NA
CASNEGLGVEKLFF
TGTGCCAGCAACGAGGGCCTGGGGGTAGAAAAACTGTTTTTT
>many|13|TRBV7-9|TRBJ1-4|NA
CASSSLGIEKLFF
TGTGCCAGCAGCTCCCTCGGGATTGAAAAACTGTTTTTT
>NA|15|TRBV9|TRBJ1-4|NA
CASSETGVAAEKLFF
TGTGCCAGCAGCGAGACAGGTGTGGCGGCTGAAAAACTGTTTTTT
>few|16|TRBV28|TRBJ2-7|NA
CASSSLGLPIEYEQYF
TGTGCCAGCAGCTCCCTGGGGCTGCCGATCGAGTACGAGCAGTACTTC
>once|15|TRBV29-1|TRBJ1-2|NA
CSVEYSGGRGYGYTF
TGCAGCGTTGAATACTCGGGAGGCAGGGGCTATGGCTACACCTTC
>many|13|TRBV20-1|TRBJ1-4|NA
CSGRGTGGGKLFF
TGCAGTGGGAGAGGCACCGGGGGGGGAAAACTGTTTTTT
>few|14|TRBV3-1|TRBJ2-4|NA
CASSQARGVDIQYF
TGTGCCAGCAGCCAAGCCAGGGGGGTCGACATTCAGTACTTC
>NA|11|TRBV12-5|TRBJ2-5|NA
CASGGPETQYF
TGTGCTAGTGGAGGTCCAGAGACCCAGTACTTC
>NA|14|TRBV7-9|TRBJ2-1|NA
CASSLTSSFNEQFF
TGTGCCAGCAGCTTAACTAGCTCCTTCAATGAGCAGTTCTTC
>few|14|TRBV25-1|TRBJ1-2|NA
CASSRDVVGYGYTF
TGTGCCAGCAGTCGGGACGTCGTTGGCTATGGCTACACCTTC